This paragraph reports one T cell receptor (beta chain). Its antigen remains unidentified. This specimen comes from a study of human thymus T cells. Study-level points and caveats: Related studies noted strongly shared thymic repertoires across unrelated people.

Libraries were prepared by immunoSEQ multiplex PCR; TCRdb keeps only in-frame clonotypes and omits some of them. The table has 86,000 or so clones, just over 95% seen once. Trimming at V came to 5 bases and at J to 0 bases, leaving 11 bases not matched to a gene. The CDR3 has 18 residues. The germline V gene has CDR1 LNHDA and CDR2 SQIVND (reference sequence). Resected material from corrective heart surgery provided the thymus tissue analysed. This sequence was found in a boy under three years old with a congenital heart defect but otherwise immunologically healthy. The chain couples TRBV19 to TRBJ1-5, with 9 bases that match TRBD1. The specimen sequenced was thymus tissue. The CDR3 sequence is CASSPPGTGTYSNQPQHF. The DNA for the CDR3 is TGTGCCAGTAGTCCTCCCGGGACAGGGACCTATAGCAATCAGCCCCAGCATTTT.